Below are 32 T cell receptor beta chains sequenced from a single sample in a study of T-cell reconstitution after alpha-beta-depleted transplantation in children. Preparation of the TCRbeta library involved a method that used unique molecular identifiers. TCRdb reanalysed the PCR reads using MiXCR and keeps one entry per CDR3 protein. The data contain around 230,000 distinct CDR3 sequences, roughly 15% of them singletons. The source material was PBMCs, mostly from graft donor cells, sampled 360 days after TCRalphabeta/CD19-depleted stem cell transplant. The receptors stem from a male patient aged 2 to 9 who had a stem cell transplant for acute lymphoblastic leukemia, so the T cells may come from the graft donor.

The CDR3 DNA sequence: TGTGCCAGCAGCTCCCCGGTGTGGGGCCAAGAGACCCAGTACTTC. Encoded protein: CASSSPVWGQETQYF. This chain connects TRBV11-2 to TRBJ2-5; no reliable D call. Germline loops: CDR1 SGHAT, CDR2 FQNNGV. The CDR3 runs to 15 residues. Trimming left V 4 bases short and J 1 base short, with 13 bases between.

The chain combines TRBV4-1 with TRBJ1-1, with D possibly TRBD1 on 5 matching bases. CDR1 MGHRA and CDR2 YSYEKL come from the germline V gene. There are 19 residues in the CDR3. V was clipped by 3 bases and J by 1 base, with 24 bases between them. CDR3 loop: CASSQGRWGELPRNTEAFF. CDR3 nucleotide sequence: TGCGCCAGCAGCCAGGGTCGGTGGGGGGAACTACCGAGGAACACTGAAGCTTTCTTT.

CDR3 protein: CASSMDSYSNQPQHF. The DNA for the CDR3 is TGCGCCAGCAGCATGGACAGCTATAGCAATCAGCCCCAGCATTTT. This chain uses TRBV5-1 with TRBJ1-5; TRBD1 might be the D (6 bases). Deletions cut 4 bases from V and 0 bases from J, with 11 bases between. Germline V gene data show CDR1 as SGHRS and CDR2 as YFSETQ. This CDR3 comprises 15 residues.

V is TRBV5-1 and J is TRBJ2-7, with 8 bases matching TRBD1. V trimming: 0 bases; J trimming: 4 bases; junction bases outside the gene matches: 3. The CDR3 extends over 14 amino acids. Per the germline V gene, CDR1 is SGHRS and CDR2 is YFSETQ. This CDR3 reads CASSLGDRGYEQYF. The CDR3 region has the DNA TGCGCCAGCAGCTTGGGTGACAGGGGTTACGAGCAGTACTTC. The full variable domain, with the rest looked up from reference TRBV5-1 and TRBJ2-7, is KAGVTQTPRYLIKTRGQQVTLSCSPISGHRSVSWYQQTPGQGLQFLFEYFSETQRNKGNFPGRFSGRQFSNSRSEMNVSTLELGDSALYLCASSLGDRGYEQYFGPGTRLTVT.

CDR3 bases: TGTGCCAGCAGCCTATATGGGGGGACCACCTACGAGCAGTACTTC. Translating it yields CASSLYGGTTYEQYF. The chain has TRBV7-3 and TRBJ2-7, with a weak D call TRBD2 (6 bases). This CDR3 comprises 15 residues. Germline V gene sequence: CDR1 SGHTA, CDR2 FQGTGA. V lost 5 bases to trimming and J lost 2 bases, with 16 bases between them.

This CDR3 is CASSLEDAAGFYEQYF. As DNA, the CDR3 is TGTGCCAGCAGCTTAGAAGACGCGGCAGGGTTCTACGAGCAGTACTTC. This chain uses TRBV7-2 with TRBJ2-7; D is possibly TRBD1 (5 bases). There are 16 residues in the CDR3. Between the trimmed V and J ends, which lost 1 base and 3 bases, there was a span of 16 bases. Germline V gene lookup returns CDR1 SGHTA and CDR2 FQGNSA.

The table lists this clonotype with many counts. The chain uses TRBV5-1 and TRBJ2-1; D perhaps matches TRBD2 (6 bases). V was clipped by 7 bases and J by 4 bases, with 24 bases between them. The CDR3 is 17 residues long. The germline V gene has CDR1 SGHRS and CDR2 YFSETQ. The DNA for the CDR3 is TGCGCCAGCGGGAGGACTCCTAGCTCAGAGCTTTACAATGAGCAGTTCTTC. Its translation: CASGRTPSSELYNEQFF.

This clonotype occurred a few times. The V and J genes are TRBV7-2 and TRBJ2-2; 7 bases line up with TRBD2. CDR1 is SGHTA, CDR2 FQGNSA, per germline. This CDR3 has 16 residues. Trimming removed 5 bases from V and 3 bases from J; junction bases left unmatched: 9. The DNA of the CDR3 is TGTGCCAGCAGCCCTAGGACTAGTTGGGACACCGGGGAGCTGTTTTTT. Protein sequence: CASSPRTSWDTGELFF.

This clonotype was observed a few times. This chain joins TRBV3-1 and TRBJ2-2; possibly TRBD2 for D (6 bases). Germline CDR1 reads LGHDT; CDR2 reads YNNKEL (reference sequence). Trimming pared 2 bases from V and 6 bases from J, leaving 10 bases between. The CDR3 sequence is 14 residues long. The CDR3 here is CASSQLWGAGELFF. Here the CDR3 DNA reads TGTGCCAGCAGCCAACTTTGGGGGGCCGGGGAGCTGTTTTTT.

This clonotype was counted between two and nine times. V usage is TRBV6-2 or TRBV6-3 and J usage is TRBJ2-4; TRBD1 is a possible D gene (5 bases). The CDR3 is made up of 15 amino acids. Germline lookup yields CDR1 MNHEY and CDR2 SVGEGT. The germline V and J ends were trimmed by 2 bases and 7 bases, with 15 bases remaining between them. The CDR3, as DNA: TGTGCCAGCAGTTACGGAGACAGAAATTATAACATTCAGTACTTC. This encodes CASSYGDRNYNIQYF.

This clonotype was picked up many times. V usage is TRBV12-3 or TRBV12-4 and J usage is TRBJ2-3, with 7 positions matching TRBD1. The trim removed 7 bases at V and 1 base at J, leaving 8 bases unmatched. This CDR3 has 15 amino acids. The CDR3, as DNA: TGTGCCAGCAATAAGGCCGGGACAGGCACAGATACGCAGTATTTT. This translates into CASNKAGTGTDTQYF.

Here the CDR3 DNA reads TGCAGTGCTCGGGACAGGGGGCGCCTGGCTAACTATGGCTACACCTTC. Amino acid sequence: CSARDRGRLANYGYTF. The J gene is TRBJ1-2, the V gene TRBV20-1; 12 nucleotides align to TRBD1. J was trimmed by 0 bases and V by 5 bases; bases with no gene match: 7. The CDR3 consists of 16 residues. CDR1 and CDR2 (germline): DFQATT, SNEGSKA (reference sequence).

This clonotype was recorded at least ten times. V gene TRBV5-1 combines with J gene TRBJ2-5; D unclear. The length of the CDR3 is 11 residues. The germline V and J ends were trimmed by 0 bases and 5 bases, with 2 bases remaining between them. Germline V CDR1 and CDR2: SGHRS, YFSETQ. CDR3 DNA: TGCGCCAGCAGCTTGGATGAGACCCAGTACTTC. Protein sequence: CASSLDETQYF.

The genes are TRBV20-1 and TRBJ2-3; the match to TRBD2 covers 8 bases. V shed 3 bases, J shed 10 bases, and the junction held 12 bases outside the gene matches. CDR1 and CDR2 from the germline V gene are DFQATT and SNEGSKA (reference sequence). The CDR3 loop spans 14 amino acids. The CDR3 bases are TGCAGTGCTAGTCCTACCCCGGGGGGGCATCCGCAGTATTTT. Its protein product is CSASPTPGGHPQYF.

This clonotype has just a few counts. The chain combines TRBV20-1 with TRBJ2-3, with D hard to call. V lost 6 bases and J lost 0, with 13 bases in between. The CDR3 spans 14 residues. Germline assignment: CDR1 DFQATT and CDR2 SNEGSKA (reference sequence). The CDR3 here is CSARRSTSTDTQYF. In DNA form, the CDR3 reads TGCAGTGCAAGGAGAAGCACTAGCACAGATACGCAGTATTTT.

This clonotype was recorded many times. V gene TRBV19 combines with J gene TRBJ2-7; TRBD1 matches at 8 bases. Germline V lookup: CDR1 LNHDA, CDR2 SQIVND (reference sequence). V trimming: 5 bases; J trimming: 3 bases; junction bases outside the gene matches: 9. There are 15 residues in the CDR3. CDR3: CASSFQGQGFYEQYF. The CDR3 nucleotides read TGTGCCAGTAGTTTCCAAGGACAGGGTTTCTACGAGCAGTACTTC. The full variable domain, with the rest looked up from reference TRBV19 and TRBJ2-7, is DGGITQSPKYLFRKEGQNVTLSCEQNLNHDAMYWYRQDPGQGLRLIYYSQIVNDFQKGDIAEGYSVSREKKESFPLTVTSAQKNPTAFYLCASSFQGQGFYEQYFGPGTRLTVT.

The sample holds a few counts of this clonotype. The chain links TRBV29-1 to TRBJ2-3, with D maybe TRBD1 (6 bases). CDR3 length equals 15 residues. Trimming cost V 2 bases and J 2 bases, with 14 bases left between them. Germline-derived CDR1 and CDR2 are SQVTM and ANQGSEA. CDR3 amino acids: CSVESSGVNTDTQYF. In DNA form, the CDR3 reads TGCAGCGTTGAATCGTCAGGGGTAAACACAGATACGCAGTATTTT.

This clonotype appeared a few times. A read error may account for a junction end that differs from germline. The V and J genes are TRBV5-1 and TRBJ1-1; TRBD1 matches at 12 bases. This CDR3 is 18 amino acids long. Per germline, CDR1 SGHRS and CDR2 YFSETQ. In DNA form, the CDR3 reads TGCGCCAGCACCTTGTCCCCGGGGGACAGGGGGCCGAACACTGAAGCTTTCTTT. It is translated as CASTLSPGDRGPNTEAFF.

DNA of the CDR3: TGTGCCAGCAGTCTCGGGACTAGCGGGAGTTATGAGCAGTTCTTC. This gives the protein CASSLGTSGSYEQFF. V is TRBV28 and J is TRBJ2-1; 14 positions agree with TRBD2. Germline V gene sequence: CDR1 MDHEN, CDR2 SYDVKM. J lost 8 bases, V lost 5 bases, and 5 bases had no gene match. This CDR3 spans 15 amino acids.

V and J are TRBV7-2 and TRBJ1-1; no definite D call. Germline CDR1 reads SGHTA; CDR2 reads FQGNSA. V was cut by 7 bases and J by 1 base, with 19 bases left in between. The CDR3 totals 16 residues. In DNA form, the CDR3 reads TGTGCCAGCACCATTCTCCGAAACATCGGGAACACTGAAGCTTTCTTT. As protein: CASTILRNIGNTEAFF.

The sample holds a few counts of this clonotype. V gene TRBV5-1 combines with J gene TRBJ2-7; TRBD1 agrees at 7 bases. After removal of 4 bases from V and 6 bases from J, the junction contained 10 bases not matched to a gene. In germline, CDR1 is SGHRS, CDR2 YFSETQ. The CDR3 covers 14 residues. The CDR3 DNA reads as TGCGCCAGCAGCCCGAGGACAGGAACAGGCGAGCAGTACTTC. Its protein is CASSPRTGTGEQYF.

There are a few counts of this clonotype. The chain joins TRBV20-1 to TRBJ2-1; 9 bases map to TRBD1. After removal of 4 bases from V and 0 bases from J, the junction contained 4 bases not matched to a gene. The length of the CDR3 is 15 residues. Germline V CDR1 and CDR2: DFQATT, SNEGSKA (reference sequence). Here the CDR3 reads CSAIPGQGSYNEQFF. The CDR3 DNA reads as TGCAGTGCTATCCCGGGACAGGGCTCCTACAATGAGCAGTTCTTC.

The sample holds many counts of this clonotype. The chain uses TRBV7-2 and TRBJ2-1; the match to TRBD2 covers 8 bases. The CDR3 is 17 residues long. Germline-derived CDR1 and CDR2 are SGHTA and FQGNSA. Trimming at V came to 5 bases and at J to 6 bases, leaving 15 bases not matched to a gene. CDR3 sequence reads: CASSTTGRIAGFNEQFF. The CDR3 bases are TGTGCCAGCAGCACCACGGGAAGGATAGCGGGGTTCAATGAGCAGTTCTTC.

The rearrangement uses TRBV10-3 and TRBJ1-2; D gene ambiguous. This CDR3 contains 11 residues. The germline CDR1 and CDR2 sequences are ENHRY and SYGVKD. Deletions cut 4 bases from V and 5 bases from J, with 5 bases between. The CDR3 reads CAISGVYGYTF. Written as DNA, the CDR3 is TGTGCCATCAGTGGAGTTTATGGCTACACCTTC.

Only a few counts were recorded for this clonotype. The V gene is TRBV7-2, the J gene TRBJ1-5; D is ambiguous. V was clipped by 5 bases and J by 0 bases, with 20 bases between them. CDR3 size: 18 residues. Germline V gene lookup returns CDR1 SGHTA and CDR2 FQGNSA. CDR3 in amino acids: CASSASGRWGRSNQPQHF. The CDR3, as DNA: TGTGCCAGCAGCGCAAGTGGGCGGTGGGGTCGTAGCAATCAGCCCCAGCATTTT.

The chain has TRBV12-3 or TRBV12-4 and TRBJ2-7; D perhaps matches TRBD1 (6 bases). This CDR3 has 14 amino acids. Between the trimmed V and J ends, which lost 3 bases and 4 bases, there was a span of 13 bases. The CDR3: CASSFGRGFYEQYF. The CDR3 DNA reads TGTGCCAGCAGTTTTGGCAGGGGTTTTTACGAGCAGTACTTC.

The rearrangement uses TRBV29-1 and TRBJ1-2; D is undetermined. The CDR3 runs to 11 residues. Trimming stripped 0 bases from V and 6 bases from J, with 5 bases between. Germline V gene lookup returns CDR1 SQVTM and CDR2 ANQGSEA. CDR3 bases: TGCAGCGTTGAAGAGCGGAATGGCTACACCTTC. It is translated as CSVEERNGYTF.

J is TRBJ1-1 and V is TRBV15; D is perhaps TRBD1 (5 bases). Trimming removed 0 bases at V and 2 bases at J, with 10 bases between. Looked up from germline, CDR1 is LNHNV and CDR2 is YYDKDF (reference sequence). CDR3 length: 15 residues. CDR3 loop: CATSREGGLNTEAFF. The CDR3 DNA reads as TGTGCCACCAGCAGAGAGGGGGGTTTAAACACTGAAGCTTTCTTT.

V is TRBV12-3 or TRBV12-4 and J is TRBJ2-7, with TRBD2 identical over 10 bases. V lost 2 bases and J lost 3; bases outside the gene matches: 7. The CDR3 consists of 16 residues. The CDR3 bases are TGTGCCAGCAGTTTAAGGCTTGCTAGCGGGAGCTACGAGCAGTACTTC. Amino acid sequence: CASSLRLASGSYEQYF.

This clonotype turned up a few times. The chain carries TRBV20-1 and TRBJ2-2; 8 bases match TRBD1. CDR1 is DFQATT and CDR2 is SNEGSKA in the germline V gene (reference sequence). The junction had 5 bases not matched to a gene; V was cut back by 3 bases and J by 2 bases. CDR3 length: 15 amino acids. CDR3 sequence (DNA): TGCAGTGCTAGTCGGCAGGGGGCTAACACCGGGGAGCTGTTTTTT. Amino acids: CSASRQGANTGELFF.

V and J are TRBV5-1 and TRBJ1-2, with 8 bases fitting TRBD1. Germline CDR1 reads SGHRS; CDR2 reads YFSETQ. Trimming cost V 2 bases and J 2 bases; bases outside gene matches: 5. This CDR3 comprises 15 residues. The CDR3 is CASSFQRQGNYGYTF. CDR3 DNA: TGCGCCAGCAGCTTCCAGAGACAGGGGAACTATGGCTACACCTTC.

This clonotype has more than one count but fewer than ten. The chain uses TRBV20-1 and TRBJ2-3, with 10 bases aligning to TRBD2. The CDR3 contains 15 residues. With V trimmed by 3 bases and J by 6 bases, 9 bases remained unmatched. CDR1 is DFQATT and CDR2 is SNEGSKA in the germline V gene (reference sequence). The CDR3 sequence is CSASPLAGVADTQYF. The CDR3 region has the DNA TGCAGTGCTAGTCCGCTAGCGGGGGTCGCGGATACGCAGTATTTT.